Following are 11 T cell receptor beta chains from one sample sequenced in a study of fetal regulatory T cell absence and autoimmunity. Here immunoSEQ multiplex PCR was the method, and the copy in TCRdb shows in-frame clones only, minus some. The table has approximately 94,000 clones, 55% to 75% seen once. The specimen sequenced was pancreas tissue. These receptors originate from a male donor with IPEX syndrome.

The V gene is TRBV5-8, the J gene TRBJ2-7, with 9 bases matching TRBD1. The V gene end was trimmed by 4 bases and the J gene end by 0 bases; junction bases not matched to a gene: 2. This CDR3 has 14 residues. Per germline, CDR1 SGHTS and CDR2 YDEGEE. This CDR3 reads CASSPGQGSYEQYF. In DNA form, the CDR3 reads TGTGCCAGCAGCCCGGGACAGGGCTCCTACGAGCAGTACTTC.

The chain links TRBV2 to TRBJ2-3; D is unresolved. V shed 6 bases and J shed 8 bases, with 6 bases lying between them. Germline V CDR1 and CDR2: SNHLY, FYNNEI. CDR3 length: 10 residues. The CDR3 region has the DNA TGTGCCAGCAGGACTGGTACGCAGTATTTT. Translating gives CASRTGTQYF.

The chain is built from TRBV7-9 and TRBJ2-1, with 9 bases fitting TRBD1. After removal of 6 bases from V and 2 bases from J, the junction contained 14 bases not matched to a gene. This CDR3 is built from 18 residues. The germline CDR1 and CDR2 sequences are SEHNR and FQNEAQ (reference sequence). CDR3 nucleotide sequence: TGTGCCAGCAGTCTTGACCCCCACGGGACAGGGCCCTACAATGAGCAGTTCTTC. It is translated as CASSLDPHGTGPYNEQFF. The full variable domain, its missing parts supplied by reference TRBV7-9 and TRBJ2-1, is DTGVSQNPRHKITKRGQNVTFRCDPISEHNRLYWYRQTLGQGPEFLTYFQNEAQLEKSRLLSDRFSAERPKGSFSTLEIQRTEQGDSAMYLCASSLDPHGTGPYNEQFFGPGTRLTVL.

The chain couples TRBV7-7 to TRBJ2-1; D tentatively fits TRBD1 or TRBD2 (5 bases each). This CDR3 region has 14 residues. The germline V and J ends were trimmed by 0 bases and 2 bases, with 5 bases remaining between them. CDR1 is SSHAT and CDR2 is FNYEAQ in the germline V gene (reference sequence). The CDR3: CASSLAGAYNEQFF. The CDR3 coding sequence is TGTGCCAGCAGCTTAGCGGGGGCCTACAATGAGCAGTTCTTC. The variable domain in full, with the rest retrieved from reference TRBV7-7 and TRBJ2-1, is GAGVSQSPRYKVTKRGQDVTLRCDPISSHATLYWYQQALGQGPEFLTYFNYEAQPDKSGLPSDRFSAERPEGSISTLTIQRTEQRDSAMYRCASSLAGAYNEQFFGPGTRLTVL.

Comments on this clone: Other DNA sequences in the sample encode the same CDR3. This chain joins TRBV6-6 and TRBJ2-7; D remains ambiguous. Germline CDR1 MNHNY, CDR2 SVGAGI (reference sequence). The CDR3 sequence is 12 residues long. Trimming removed 3 bases from V and 0 bases from J, with 3 bases in between. Here the CDR3 reads CASSYSSYEQYF. Written as DNA, the CDR3 is TGTGCCAGCAGTTATAGCTCCTACGAGCAGTACTTC.

This chain joins TRBV6-4 and TRBJ2-6, with D unresolved. Germline V gene data show CDR1 as MRHNA and CDR2 as SNTAGT. The CDR3 spans 14 residues. Trimming pared 6 bases from V and 0 bases from J, leaving 6 bases between. The CDR3 loop is CASRQYSGANVLTF. CDR3 DNA sequence: TGTGCCAGCAGACAATACTCTGGGGCCAACGTCCTGACTTTC.

The genes are TRBV10-3 and TRBJ2-2; D perhaps matches TRBD1 (5 bases). Germline V gene data show CDR1 as ENHRY and CDR2 as SYGVKD. The CDR3 contains 12 residues. Trimming removed 8 bases at V and 3 bases at J, with 7 bases between. For the CDR3, the DNA is TGTGCCATCCCAGGGTACACCGGGGAGCTGTTTTTT. It translates to CAIPGYTGELFF.

A remark on this clone: The same CDR3 arises from other DNA sequences in this sample as well. CDR3 sequence (DNA): TGTGCCAGCAGTCCCGGGACTAGCGGAGAAGAGACCCAGTACTTC. Its translation: CASSPGTSGEETQYF. V is TRBV11-3 and J is TRBJ2-5; TRBD2 aligns across 11 bases. CDR3 size: 15 residues. Looked up from germline, CDR1 is SGHNT and CDR2 is YENEEA. V lost 6 bases and J lost 3; bases outside the gene matches: 6.

V gene TRBV10-3 combines with J gene TRBJ1-2; 7 bases line up with TRBD1. The CDR3 is made up of 15 amino acids. The J segment lost 2 bases and the V segment lost 10 bases, leaving 13 bases of the junction unmatched. Germline V CDR1 and CDR2: ENHRY, SYGVKD. CDR3 residues: CATGSFQGVNYGYTF. CDR3 coding DNA: TGTGCCACCGGAAGTTTTCAGGGGGTAAACTATGGCTACACCTTC.

V and J are TRBV9 and TRBJ2-5; TRBD2 matches at 9 bases. V shed 4 bases, J shed 6 bases, and the junction held 4 bases outside the gene matches. The length of the CDR3 is 13 residues. Germline values: CDR1 SGDLS, CDR2 YYNGEE. CDR3 loop: CASSNSGGKTQYF. The CDR3 nucleotides are TGTGCCAGCAGCAATAGCGGGGGTAAGACCCAGTACTTC.

This chain uses TRBV30 with TRBJ2-3, with no clear D. Trimming pared 0 bases from V and 11 bases from J, leaving 12 bases between. Germline lookup yields CDR1 GTSNPN and CDR2 SVGIG (reference sequence). The CDR3 covers 12 residues. DNA for the CDR3: TGTGCCTGGAGTGTACATCTAGGCTGGCAGTATTTT. It is translated as CAWSVHLGWQYF.